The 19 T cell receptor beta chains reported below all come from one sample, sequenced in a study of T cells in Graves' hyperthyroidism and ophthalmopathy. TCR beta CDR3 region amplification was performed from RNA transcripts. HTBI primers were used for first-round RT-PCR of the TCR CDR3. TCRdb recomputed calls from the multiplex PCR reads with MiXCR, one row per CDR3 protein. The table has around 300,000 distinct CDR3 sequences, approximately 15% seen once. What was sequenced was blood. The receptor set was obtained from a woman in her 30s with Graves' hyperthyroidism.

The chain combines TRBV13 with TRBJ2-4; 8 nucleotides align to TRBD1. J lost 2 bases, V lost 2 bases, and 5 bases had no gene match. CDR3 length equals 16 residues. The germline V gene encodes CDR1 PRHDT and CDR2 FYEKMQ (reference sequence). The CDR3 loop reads CASSLRTGLTKNIQYF. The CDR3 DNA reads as TGTGCCAGCAGCTTACGGACAGGGCTGACCAAAAACATTCAGTACTTC.

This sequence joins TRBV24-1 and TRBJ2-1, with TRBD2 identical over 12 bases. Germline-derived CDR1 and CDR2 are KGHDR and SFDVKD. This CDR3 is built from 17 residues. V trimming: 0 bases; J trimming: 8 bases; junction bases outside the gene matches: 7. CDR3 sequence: CATSDLGLAGGPDEQFF. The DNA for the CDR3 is TGTGCCACCAGTGATTTGGGCCTAGCGGGAGGGCCGGATGAGCAGTTCTTC.

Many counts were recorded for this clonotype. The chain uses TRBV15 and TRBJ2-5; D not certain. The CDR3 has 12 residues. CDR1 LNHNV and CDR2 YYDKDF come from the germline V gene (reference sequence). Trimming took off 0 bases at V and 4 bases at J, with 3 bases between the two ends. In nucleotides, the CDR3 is TGTGCCACCAGCAGAGATAGAGAGACCCAGTACTTC. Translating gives CATSRDRETQYF.

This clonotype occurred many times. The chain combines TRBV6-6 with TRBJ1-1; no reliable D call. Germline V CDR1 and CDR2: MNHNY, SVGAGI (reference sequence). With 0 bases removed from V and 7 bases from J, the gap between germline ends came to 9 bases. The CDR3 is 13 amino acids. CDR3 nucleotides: TGTGCCAGCAGTTACTCACAAGTGAATGAAGCTTTCTTT. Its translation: CASSYSQVNEAFF.

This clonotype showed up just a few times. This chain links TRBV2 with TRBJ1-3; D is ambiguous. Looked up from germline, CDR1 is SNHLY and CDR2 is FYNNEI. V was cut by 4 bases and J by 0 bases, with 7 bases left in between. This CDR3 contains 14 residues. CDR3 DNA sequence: TGTGCCAGCAGTGGCGGGGACTCTGGAAACACCATATATTTT. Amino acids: CASSGGDSGNTIYF.

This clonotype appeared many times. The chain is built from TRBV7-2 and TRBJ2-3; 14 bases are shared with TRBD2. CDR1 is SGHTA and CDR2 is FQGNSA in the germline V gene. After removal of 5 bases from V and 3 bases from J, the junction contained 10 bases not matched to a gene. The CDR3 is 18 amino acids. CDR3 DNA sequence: TGTGCCAGCAGCCCCGGGACTAGCGGGAGTTTGGGGACAGATACGCAGTATTTT. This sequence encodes CASSPGTSGSLGTDTQYF.

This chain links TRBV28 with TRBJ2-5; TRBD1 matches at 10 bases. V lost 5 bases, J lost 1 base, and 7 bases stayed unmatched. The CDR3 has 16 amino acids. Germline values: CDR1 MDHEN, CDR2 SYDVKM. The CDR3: CASSAGTGDPQETQYF. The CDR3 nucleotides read TGTGCCAGCAGTGCCGGGACAGGGGACCCCCAAGAGACCCAGTACTTC.

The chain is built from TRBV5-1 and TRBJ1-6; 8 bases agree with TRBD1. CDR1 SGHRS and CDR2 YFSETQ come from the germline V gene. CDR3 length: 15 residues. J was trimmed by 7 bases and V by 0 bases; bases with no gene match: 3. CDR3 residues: CASSLGGTGNSPLHF. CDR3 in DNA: TGCGCCAGCAGCTTGGGGGGGACAGGAAATTCACCCCTCCACTTT.

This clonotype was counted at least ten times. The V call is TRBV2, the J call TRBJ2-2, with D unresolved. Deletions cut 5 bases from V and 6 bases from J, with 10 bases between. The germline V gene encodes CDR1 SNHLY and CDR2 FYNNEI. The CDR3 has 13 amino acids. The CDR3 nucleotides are TGTGCCAGCAGTTCCAGCCGGTCCGGGGAGCTGTTTTTT. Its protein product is CASSSSRSGELFF.

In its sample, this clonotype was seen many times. CDR3 DNA: TGTGCCTGGAGTCAAACCAGGGTTACTGAAGCTTTCTTT. Translating it yields CAWSQTRVTEAFF. The genes are TRBV30 and TRBJ1-1, with TRBD1 as a possible D gene (5 bases). Germline values: CDR1 GTSNPN, CDR2 SVGIG (reference sequence). Trimming cost V 2 bases and J 5 bases, with 12 bases left between them. There are 13 residues in the CDR3.

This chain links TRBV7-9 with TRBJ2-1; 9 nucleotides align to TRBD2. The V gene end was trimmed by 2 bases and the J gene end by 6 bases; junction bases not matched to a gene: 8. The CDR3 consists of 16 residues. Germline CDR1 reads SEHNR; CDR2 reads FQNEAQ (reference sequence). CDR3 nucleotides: TGTGCCAGCAGCTTAAGAGCGGGAGGAGTAAGCAATGAGCAGTTCTTC. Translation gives CASSLRAGGVSNEQFF.

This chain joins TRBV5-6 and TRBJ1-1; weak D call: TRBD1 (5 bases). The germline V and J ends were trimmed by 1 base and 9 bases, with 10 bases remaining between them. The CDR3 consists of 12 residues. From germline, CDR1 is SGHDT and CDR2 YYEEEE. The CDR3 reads CASSLTQGQAFF. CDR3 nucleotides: TGTGCCAGCAGCTTGACCCAGGGACAAGCTTTCTTT.

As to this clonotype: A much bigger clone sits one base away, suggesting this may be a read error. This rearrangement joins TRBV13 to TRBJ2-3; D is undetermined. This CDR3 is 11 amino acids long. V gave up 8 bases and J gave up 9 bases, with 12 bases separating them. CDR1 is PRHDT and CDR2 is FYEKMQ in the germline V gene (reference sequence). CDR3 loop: CASRITRTQYF. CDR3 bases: TGTGCCAGCCGCATCACGAGGACGCAGTATTTT.

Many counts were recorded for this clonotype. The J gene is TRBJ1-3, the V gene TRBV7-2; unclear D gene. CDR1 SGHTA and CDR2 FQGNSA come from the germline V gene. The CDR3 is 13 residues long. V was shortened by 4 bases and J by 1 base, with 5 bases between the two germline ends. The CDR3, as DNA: TGTGCCAGCAGCTCTCCTTCTGGAAACACCATATATTTT. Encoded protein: CASSSPSGNTIYF.

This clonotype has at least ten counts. In nucleotides, the CDR3 is TGTGCCAGCAGCGACAGCGGGGGGCCCCAGCATTTT. This codes for CASSDSGGPQHF. The rearrangement uses TRBV12-3 or TRBV12-4 and TRBJ1-5; D possibly corresponds to TRBD1 (5 bases). The CDR3 is 12 residues long. V lost 6 bases, J lost 9 bases, and 12 bases lay in between.

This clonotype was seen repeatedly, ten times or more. The CDR3 nucleotides read TGTGCCAGCAGCAAACCCCATCTAGGCATCTATGGCTACACCTTC. Its protein product is CASSKPHLGIYGYTF. V and J are TRBV28 and TRBJ1-2; D remains ambiguous. With 6 bases removed from V and 4 bases from J, the gap between germline ends came to 18 bases. This CDR3 has 15 amino acids. Germline CDR1 MDHEN, CDR2 SYDVKM.

CDR3 nucleotides: TGTGCCAGCAGCTTATACGGCGGCACGAACACCGGGGAGCTGTTTTTT. Translation gives CASSLYGGTNTGELFF. The chain is built from TRBV7-3 and TRBJ2-2; D gene ambiguous. Germline V gene sequence: CDR1 SGHTA, CDR2 FQGTGA. V lost 2 bases, J lost 0 bases, and 10 bases lay in between. There are 16 residues in the CDR3.

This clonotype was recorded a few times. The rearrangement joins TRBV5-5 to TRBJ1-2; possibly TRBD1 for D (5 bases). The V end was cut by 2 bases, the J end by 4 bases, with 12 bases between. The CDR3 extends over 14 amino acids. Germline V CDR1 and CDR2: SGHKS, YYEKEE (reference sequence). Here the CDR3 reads CASSLSRGGYGYTF. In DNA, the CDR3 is TGTGCCAGCAGCTTAAGTCGGGGGGGCTATGGCTACACCTTC.

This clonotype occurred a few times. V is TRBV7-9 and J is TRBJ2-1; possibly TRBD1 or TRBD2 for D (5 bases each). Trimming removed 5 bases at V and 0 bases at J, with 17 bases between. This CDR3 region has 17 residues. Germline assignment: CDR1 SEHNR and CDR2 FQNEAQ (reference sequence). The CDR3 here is CASSPPPARGSYNEQFF. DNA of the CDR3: TGTGCCAGCAGCCCCCCCCCAGCGAGGGGCTCCTACAATGAGCAGTTCTTC.